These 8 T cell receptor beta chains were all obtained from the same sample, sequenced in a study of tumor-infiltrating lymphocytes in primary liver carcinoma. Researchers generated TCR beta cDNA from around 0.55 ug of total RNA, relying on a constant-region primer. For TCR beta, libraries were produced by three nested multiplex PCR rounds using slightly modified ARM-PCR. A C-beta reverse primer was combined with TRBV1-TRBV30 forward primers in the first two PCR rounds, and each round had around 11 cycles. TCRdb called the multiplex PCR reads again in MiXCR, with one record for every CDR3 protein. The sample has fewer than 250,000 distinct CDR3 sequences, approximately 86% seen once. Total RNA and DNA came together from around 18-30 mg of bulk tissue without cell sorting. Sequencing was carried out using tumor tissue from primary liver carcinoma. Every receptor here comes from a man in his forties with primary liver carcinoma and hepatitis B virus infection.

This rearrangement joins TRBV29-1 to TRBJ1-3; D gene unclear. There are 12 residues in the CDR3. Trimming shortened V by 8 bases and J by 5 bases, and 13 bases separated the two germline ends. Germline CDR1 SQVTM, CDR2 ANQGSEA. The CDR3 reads CSSEGDRNTIYF. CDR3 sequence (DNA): TGCAGCTCTGAGGGAGATCGAAACACCATATATTTT.

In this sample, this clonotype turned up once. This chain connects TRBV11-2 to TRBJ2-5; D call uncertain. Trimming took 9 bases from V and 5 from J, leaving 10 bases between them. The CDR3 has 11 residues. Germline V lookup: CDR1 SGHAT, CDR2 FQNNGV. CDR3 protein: CASSLAETQYF. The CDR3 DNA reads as TGTGCCAGTAGTTTGGCGGAGACCCAGTACTTC.

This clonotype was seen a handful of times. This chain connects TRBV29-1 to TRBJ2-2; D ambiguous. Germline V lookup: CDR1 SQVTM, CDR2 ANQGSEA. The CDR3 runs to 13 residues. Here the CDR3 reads CSVTGTNTGELFF. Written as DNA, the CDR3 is TGCAGTGTTACTGGGACGAACACCGGGGAGCTGTTTTTT.

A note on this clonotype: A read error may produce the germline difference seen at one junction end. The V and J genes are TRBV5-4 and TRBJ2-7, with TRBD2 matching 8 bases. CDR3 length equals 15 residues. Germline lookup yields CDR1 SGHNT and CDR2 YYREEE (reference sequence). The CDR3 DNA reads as TGTGCCAGCAGCTCTGCTAGCGGGCCTAGCTACAAGCAGTACTTC. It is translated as CASSSASGPSYKQYF.

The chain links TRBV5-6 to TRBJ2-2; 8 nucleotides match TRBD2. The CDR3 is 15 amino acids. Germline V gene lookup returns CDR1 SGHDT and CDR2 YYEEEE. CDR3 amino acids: CAGSRTSRRTGELFF. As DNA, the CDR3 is TGTGCGGGCAGCCGGACTAGCAGGAGGACCGGGGAGCTGTTTTTT.

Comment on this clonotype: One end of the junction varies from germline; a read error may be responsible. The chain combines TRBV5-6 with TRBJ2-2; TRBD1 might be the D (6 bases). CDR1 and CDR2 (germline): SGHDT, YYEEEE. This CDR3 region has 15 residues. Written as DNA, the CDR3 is TGTGCCAGCAGTTACGGGACAAGAAACATCGGGGACCTGTTTTTT. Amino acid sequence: CASSYGTRNIGDLFF. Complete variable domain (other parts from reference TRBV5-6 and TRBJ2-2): DAGVTQSPTHLIKTRGQQVTLRCSPKSGHDTVSWYQQALGQGPQFIFQYYEEEERQRGNFPDRFSGHQFPNYSSELNVNALLLGDSALYLCASSYGTRNIGDLFFGEGSRLTVL.

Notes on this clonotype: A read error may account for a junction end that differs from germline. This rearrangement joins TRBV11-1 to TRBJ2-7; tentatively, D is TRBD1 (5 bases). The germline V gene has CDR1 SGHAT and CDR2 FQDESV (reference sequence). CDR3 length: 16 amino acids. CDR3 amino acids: CAISMRVRASLGEQYF. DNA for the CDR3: TGTGCCATCAGCATGCGCGTCAGGGCGTCCCTGGGGGAGCAGTACTTC.

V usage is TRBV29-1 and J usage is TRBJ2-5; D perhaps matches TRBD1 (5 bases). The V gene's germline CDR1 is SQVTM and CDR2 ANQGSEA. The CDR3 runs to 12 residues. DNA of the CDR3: TGCAGTGGTATCGACAGTGGAGAAACCCAGTACTTC. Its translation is CSGIDSGETQYF.